The clone carrying this T cell receptor beta chain showed up just a few times. Its antigen is not identified. V gave up 5 bases and J gave up 5 bases; unmatched junction bases: 7. Looked up from germline, CDR1 is SGHDN and CDR2 is FVKESK. The CDR3 contains 15 residues. The record originates from a study of cytotoxic CD8 clonotypes in ibrutinib-treated CLL. Whole-study context: Partial responses totalled around 25 and complete responses 2; after median approximately 64 months, approximately 15 remained remitted and roughly twelve progressed. Investigators collected response samples after a median about twelve months of treatment, range 6 to 36.

Depths of 1 in 200,000 to 1 in 1 million T cells were the sequencing target. This table comes from immunoSEQ multiplex PCR, and its TCRdb copy is limited to in-frame clones, with some not included. The sample has tens of thousands of clones, nearly 70% seen once. Study-level points and caveats: Clonality increased at ibrutinib response, then returned toward baseline at progression.

The specimen comprised PBMCs, sampled at disease progression, from a patient treated with ibrutinib. The source of this sequence is a human donor with chronic lymphocytic leukemia. The rearrangement joins TRBV14 to TRBJ1-1; TRBD1 matches at 11 bases. The CDR3 DNA reads TGTGCCAGCAGCGGACAGGGGGCCTTGGCGACTGAAGCTTTCTTT. This codes for CASSGQGALATEAFF. The full variable domain, in which reference TRBV14 and TRBJ1-1 provide the parts outside the CDR3, is EAGVTQFPSHSVIEKGQTVTLRCDPISGHDNLYWYRRVMGKEIKFLLHFVKESKQDESGMPNNRFLAERTGGTYSTLKVQPAELEDSGVYFCASSGQGALATEAFFGQGTRLTVV.